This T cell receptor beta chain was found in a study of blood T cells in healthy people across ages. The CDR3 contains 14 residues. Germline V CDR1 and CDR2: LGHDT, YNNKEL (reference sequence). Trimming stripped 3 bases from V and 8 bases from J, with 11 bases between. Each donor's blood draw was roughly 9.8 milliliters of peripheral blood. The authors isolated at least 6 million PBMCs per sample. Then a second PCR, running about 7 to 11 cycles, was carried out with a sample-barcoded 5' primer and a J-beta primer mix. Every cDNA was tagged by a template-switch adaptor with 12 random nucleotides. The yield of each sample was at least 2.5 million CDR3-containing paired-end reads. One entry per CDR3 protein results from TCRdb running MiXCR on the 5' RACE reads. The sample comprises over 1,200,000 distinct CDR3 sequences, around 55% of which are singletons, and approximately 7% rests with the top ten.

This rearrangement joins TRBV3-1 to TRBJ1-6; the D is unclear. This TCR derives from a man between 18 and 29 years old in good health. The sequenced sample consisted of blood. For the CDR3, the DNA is TGTGCCAGCAGCCACGGGGAGAGTGATTCACCCCTCCACTTT. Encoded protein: CASSHGESDSPLHF.